The 6 T cell receptor beta chains listed next were all sequenced from one sample in a study of blood T cell repertoires in COVID-19. The protocol was immunoSEQ multiplex PCR, while the TCRdb copy is restricted to in-frame clones and leaves out a portion. This sample has roughly 19,000 clones, with almost 90% found just once. What was sequenced was peripheral blood. The origin of the receptors is a human donor in a cohort sampled during active COVID-19.

The gene calls are TRBV11-3 and TRBJ1-5; D gene ambiguous. The CDR3 contains 19 residues. CDR1 SGHNT and CDR2 YENEEA come from the germline V gene. V gave up 0 bases and J gave up 5 bases, with 23 bases separating them. CDR3 residues: CASSLDRGPGSEEDQPQHF. The DNA for the CDR3 is TGTGCCAGCAGCTTAGATAGAGGGCCGGGATCTGAGGAGGATCAGCCCCAGCATTTT.

The rearrangement links TRBV12-3 or TRBV12-4 to TRBJ2-1; 8 nucleotides agree with TRBD2. Trimming removed 5 bases from V and 16 bases from J; junction bases left unmatched: 10. The length of the CDR3 is 12 residues. The CDR3 loop reads CASSTGTRLGFF. DNA for the CDR3: TGTGCCAGCAGTACCGGGACTAGATTAGGTTTCTTC.

This rearrangement joins TRBV5-1 to TRBJ2-7; D is possibly TRBD2 (5 bases). With 4 bases removed from V and 1 base from J, the gap between germline ends came to 18 bases. This CDR3 comprises 16 residues. CDR1 is SGHRS, CDR2 YFSETQ, per germline. In DNA form, the CDR3 reads TGCGCCAGCAGCCCCCGACGAGGACTGGGATCCTACGAGCAGTACTTC. Amino acids: CASSPRRGLGSYEQYF.

The chain links TRBV5-5 to TRBJ1-1; TRBD1 might be the D (5 bases). The CDR3 sequence is 14 residues long. Trimming shortened V by 0 bases and J by 6 bases, and 12 bases separated the two germline ends. CDR1 is SGHKS, CDR2 YYEKEE, per germline (reference sequence). CDR3 protein: CASSLVPGWPEAFF. The DNA for the CDR3 is TGTGCCAGCAGCTTGGTTCCAGGGTGGCCTGAAGCTTTCTTT.

The chain employs TRBV5-4 and TRBJ2-5, with D possibly TRBD1 on 8 matching bases. From germline, CDR1 is SGHNT and CDR2 YYREEE (reference sequence). V lost 6 bases and J 2 bases, leaving 17 bases between the germline ends. The CDR3 sequence is 15 residues long. CDR3: CASNWGGTGQETQYF. CDR3 nucleotide sequence: TGTGCCAGCAACTGGGGGGGGACAGGACAAGAGACCCAGTACTTC.

The chain carries TRBV5-1 and TRBJ1-1; 8 nucleotides line up with TRBD1. CDR3 length equals 14 residues. J lost 1 base, V lost 4 bases, and 3 bases had no gene match. The germline V gene has CDR1 SGHRS and CDR2 YFSETQ. DNA of the CDR3: TGCGCCAGCAGCCAGGGGGCTTCGAACACTGAAGCTTTCTTT. It encodes CASSQGASNTEAFF.